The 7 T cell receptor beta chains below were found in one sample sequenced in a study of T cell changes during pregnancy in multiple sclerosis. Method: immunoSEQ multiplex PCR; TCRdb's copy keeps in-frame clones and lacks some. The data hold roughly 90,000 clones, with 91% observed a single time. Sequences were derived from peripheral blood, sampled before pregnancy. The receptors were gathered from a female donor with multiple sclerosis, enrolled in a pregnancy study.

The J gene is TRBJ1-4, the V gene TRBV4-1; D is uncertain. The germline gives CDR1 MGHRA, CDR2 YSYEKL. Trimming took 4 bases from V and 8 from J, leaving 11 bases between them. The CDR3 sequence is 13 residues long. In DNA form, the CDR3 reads TGCGCCAGCAGCCTCCGGGTGGCCGAAAAACTGTTTTTT. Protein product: CASSLRVAEKLFF.

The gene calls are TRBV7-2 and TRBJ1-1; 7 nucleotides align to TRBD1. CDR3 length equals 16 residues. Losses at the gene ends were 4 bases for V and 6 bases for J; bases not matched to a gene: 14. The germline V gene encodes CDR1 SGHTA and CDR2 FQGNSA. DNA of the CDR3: TGTGCCAGCAGCTCCCCGGAAAAGGGGGCGCGGGCTGAAGCTTTCTTT. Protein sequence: CASSSPEKGARAEAFF.

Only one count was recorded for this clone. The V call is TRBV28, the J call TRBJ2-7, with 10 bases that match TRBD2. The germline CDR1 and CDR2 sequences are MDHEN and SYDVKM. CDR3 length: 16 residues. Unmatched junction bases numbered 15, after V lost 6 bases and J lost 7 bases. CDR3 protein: CASRRTSGNVMGEQYF. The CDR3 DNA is TGTGCCAGCAGGAGGACTAGCGGCAATGTTATGGGGGAGCAGTACTTC.

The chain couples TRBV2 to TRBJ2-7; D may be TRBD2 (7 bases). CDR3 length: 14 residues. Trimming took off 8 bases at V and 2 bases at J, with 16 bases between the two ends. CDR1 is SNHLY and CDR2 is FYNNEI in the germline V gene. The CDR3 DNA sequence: TGTGCCAGCCGGATTGGGGGGGCCCCCTACGAGCAGTACTTC. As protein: CASRIGGAPYEQYF.

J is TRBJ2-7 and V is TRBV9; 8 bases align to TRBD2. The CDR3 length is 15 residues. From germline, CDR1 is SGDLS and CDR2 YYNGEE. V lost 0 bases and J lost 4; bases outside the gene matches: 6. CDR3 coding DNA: TGTGCCAGCAGCGTAGGAAGCGGGGGCTTTTACGAGCAGTACTTC. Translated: CASSVGSGGFYEQYF.

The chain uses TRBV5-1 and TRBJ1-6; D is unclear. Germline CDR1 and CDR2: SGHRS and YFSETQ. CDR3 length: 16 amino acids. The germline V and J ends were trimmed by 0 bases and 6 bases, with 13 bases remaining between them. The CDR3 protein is CASSLGGPGGNSPLHF. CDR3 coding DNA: TGCGCCAGCAGCTTGGGAGGGCCCGGTGGTAATTCACCCCTCCACTTT.

CDR3 protein: CASGLRGSHEQYF. CDR3 sequence (DNA): TGCGCCAGCGGCCTCAGGGGATCCCACGAGCAGTACTTC. V usage is TRBV5-1 and J usage is TRBJ2-7; tentatively, D is TRBD1 (6 bases). V was cut by 7 bases and J by 5 bases, with 16 bases left in between. The CDR3 totals 13 residues. CDR1 SGHRS and CDR2 YFSETQ come from the germline V gene. Full variable domain (remainder filled in from reference TRBV5-1 and TRBJ2-7): KAGVTQTPRYLIKTRGQQVTLSCSPISGHRSVSWYQQTPGQGLQFLFEYFSETQRNKGNFPGRFSGRQFSNSRSEMNVSTLELGDSALYLCASGLRGSHEQYFGPGTRLTVT.